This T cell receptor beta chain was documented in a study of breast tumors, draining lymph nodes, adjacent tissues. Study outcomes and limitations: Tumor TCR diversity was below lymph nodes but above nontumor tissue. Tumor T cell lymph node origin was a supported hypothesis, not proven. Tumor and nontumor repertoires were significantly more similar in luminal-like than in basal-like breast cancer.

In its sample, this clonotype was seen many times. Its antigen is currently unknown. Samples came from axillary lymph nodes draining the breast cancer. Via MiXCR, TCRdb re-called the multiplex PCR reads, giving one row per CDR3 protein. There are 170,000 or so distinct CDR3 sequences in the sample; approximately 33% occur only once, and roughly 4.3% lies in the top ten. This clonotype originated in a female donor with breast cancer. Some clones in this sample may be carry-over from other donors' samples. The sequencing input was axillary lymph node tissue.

The CDR3 DNA reads TGTGCCAGCAGCCAGACGGGGAATGAAAAACTGTTTTTT. This gives the protein CASSQTGNEKLFF. This chain connects TRBV4-2 to TRBJ1-4, with D unresolved. Germline V gene data show CDR1 as LGHNA and CDR2 as YNFKEQ. With 3 bases removed from V and 5 bases from J, the gap between germline ends came to 7 bases. The length of the CDR3 is 13 residues.